This T cell receptor beta chain came from a study of PD-L1 blockade in urothelial cancer. Described time point: pretreatment peripheral blood. Spiking each PCR with synthetic TCR analog templates was performed. Data came from immunoSEQ multiplex PCR; TCRdb stores just in-frame clones and leaves some out. The sample includes 45,000 to 60,000 clones, about 85% seen only once; the top ten take approximately 15%. V lost 8 bases and J 0 bases, leaving 17 bases between the germline ends. Looked up from germline, CDR1 is MNHEY and CDR2 is SVGAGI. The CDR3 contains 15 residues. The genes are TRBV6-5 and TRBJ2-7, with D possibly TRBD2 on 5 matching bases. This TCR came from a man in his sixties or seventies with urothelial cancer. This material consisted of PBMCs, taken around atezolizumab (anti-PD-L1) treatment. CDR3 in amino acids: CASARPRGSSYEQYF. In DNA, the CDR3 is TGTGCCAGCGCGCGACCCCGAGGGAGCTCCTACGAGCAGTACTTC.